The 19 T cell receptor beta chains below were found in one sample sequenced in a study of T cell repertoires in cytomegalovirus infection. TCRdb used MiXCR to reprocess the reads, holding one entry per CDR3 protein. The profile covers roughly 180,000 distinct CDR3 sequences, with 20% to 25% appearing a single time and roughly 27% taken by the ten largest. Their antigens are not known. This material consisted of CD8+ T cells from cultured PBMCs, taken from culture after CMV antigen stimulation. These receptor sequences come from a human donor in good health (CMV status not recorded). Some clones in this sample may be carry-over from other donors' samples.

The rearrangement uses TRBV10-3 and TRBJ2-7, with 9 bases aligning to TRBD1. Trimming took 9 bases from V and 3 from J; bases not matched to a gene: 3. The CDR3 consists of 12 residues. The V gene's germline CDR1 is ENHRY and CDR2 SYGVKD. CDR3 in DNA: TGTGCCATGTCGACAGGGGGCTACGAGCAGTACTTC. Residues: CAMSTGGYEQYF.

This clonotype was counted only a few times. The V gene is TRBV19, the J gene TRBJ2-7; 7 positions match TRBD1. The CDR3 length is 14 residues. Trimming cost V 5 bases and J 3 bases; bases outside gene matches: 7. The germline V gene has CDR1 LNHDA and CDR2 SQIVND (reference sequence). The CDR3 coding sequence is TGTGCCAGTAGTCCCGGGACAGAGTTCTACGAGCAGTACTTC. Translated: CASSPGTEFYEQYF.

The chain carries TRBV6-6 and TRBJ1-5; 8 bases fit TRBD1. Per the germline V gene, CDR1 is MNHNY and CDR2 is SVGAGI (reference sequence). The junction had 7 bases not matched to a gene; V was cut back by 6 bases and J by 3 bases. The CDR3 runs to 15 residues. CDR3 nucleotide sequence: TGTGCCAGCAGGCCACAGGGGGTAAACAATCAGCCCCAGCATTTT. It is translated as CASRPQGVNNQPQHF.

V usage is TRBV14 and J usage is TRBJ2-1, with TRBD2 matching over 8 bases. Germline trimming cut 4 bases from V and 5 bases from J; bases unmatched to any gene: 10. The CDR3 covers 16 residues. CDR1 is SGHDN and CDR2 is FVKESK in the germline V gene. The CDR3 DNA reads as TGTGCCAGCAGCCGACTTCCGCGGGGGGCTGACAATGAGCAGTTCTTC. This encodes CASSRLPRGADNEQFF.

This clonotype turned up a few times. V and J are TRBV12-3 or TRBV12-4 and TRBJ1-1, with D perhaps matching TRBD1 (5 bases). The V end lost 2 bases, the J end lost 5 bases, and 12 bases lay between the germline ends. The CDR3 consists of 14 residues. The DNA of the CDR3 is TGTGCCAGCAGTTTACAGGGCTTGGGTACTGAAGCTTTCTTT. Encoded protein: CASSLQGLGTEAFF.

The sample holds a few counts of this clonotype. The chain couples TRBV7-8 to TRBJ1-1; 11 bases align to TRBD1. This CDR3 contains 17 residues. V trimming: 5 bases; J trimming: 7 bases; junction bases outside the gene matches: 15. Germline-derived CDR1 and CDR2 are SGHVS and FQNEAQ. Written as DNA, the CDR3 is TGTGCCAGCAGCCTCCCCGCTTCGGACAGGGGGCCGGGTGAAGCTTTCTTT. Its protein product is CASSLPASDRGPGEAFF.

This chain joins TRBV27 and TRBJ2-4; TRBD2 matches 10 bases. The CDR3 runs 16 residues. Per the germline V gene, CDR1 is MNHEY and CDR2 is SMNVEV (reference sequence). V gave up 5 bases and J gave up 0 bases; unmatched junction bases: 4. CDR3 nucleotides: TGTGCCAGCAGTAAGGGACTAGCGATAGCCAAAAACATTCAGTACTTC. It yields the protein CASSKGLAIAKNIQYF.

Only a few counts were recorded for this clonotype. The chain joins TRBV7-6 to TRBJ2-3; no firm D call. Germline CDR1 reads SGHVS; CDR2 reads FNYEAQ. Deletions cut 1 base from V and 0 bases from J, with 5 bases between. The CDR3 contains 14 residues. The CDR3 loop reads CASSLDRSTDTQYF. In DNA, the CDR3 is TGTGCCAGCAGCTTAGACAGAAGCACAGATACGCAGTATTTT.

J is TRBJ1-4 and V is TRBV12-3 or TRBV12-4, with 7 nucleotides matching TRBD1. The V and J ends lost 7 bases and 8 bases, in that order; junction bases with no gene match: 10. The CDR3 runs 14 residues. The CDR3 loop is CASTKRGGAEKLFF. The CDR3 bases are TGTGCCAGCACCAAAAGAGGGGGCGCGGAAAAACTGTTTTTT.

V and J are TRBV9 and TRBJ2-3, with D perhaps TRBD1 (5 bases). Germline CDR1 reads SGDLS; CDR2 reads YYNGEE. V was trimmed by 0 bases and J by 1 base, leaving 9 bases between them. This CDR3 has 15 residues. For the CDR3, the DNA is TGTGCCAGCAGCGTAGGGGGCCGGGGCACAGATACGCAGTATTTT. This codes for CASSVGGRGTDTQYF.

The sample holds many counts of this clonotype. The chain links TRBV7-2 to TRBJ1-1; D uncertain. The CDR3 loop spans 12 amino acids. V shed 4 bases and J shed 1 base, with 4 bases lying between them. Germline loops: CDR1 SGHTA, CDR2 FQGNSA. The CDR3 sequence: CASSWGNTEAFF. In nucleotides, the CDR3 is TGTGCCAGCAGCTGGGGGAACACTGAAGCTTTCTTT.

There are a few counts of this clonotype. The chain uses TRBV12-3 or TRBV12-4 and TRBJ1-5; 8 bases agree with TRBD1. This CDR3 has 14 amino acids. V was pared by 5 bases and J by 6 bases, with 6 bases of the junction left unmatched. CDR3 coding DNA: TGTGCCAGCAGTCTACGACAGGGGATTCAGCCCCAGCATTTT. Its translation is CASSLRQGIQPQHF.

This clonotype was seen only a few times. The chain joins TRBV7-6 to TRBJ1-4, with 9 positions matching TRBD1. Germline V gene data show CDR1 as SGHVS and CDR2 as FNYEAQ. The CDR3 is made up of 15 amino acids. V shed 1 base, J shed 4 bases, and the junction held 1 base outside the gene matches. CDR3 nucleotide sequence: TGTGCCAGCAGCTTAGAGGGACAGGGTAATGAAAAACTGTTTTTT. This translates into CASSLEGQGNEKLFF.

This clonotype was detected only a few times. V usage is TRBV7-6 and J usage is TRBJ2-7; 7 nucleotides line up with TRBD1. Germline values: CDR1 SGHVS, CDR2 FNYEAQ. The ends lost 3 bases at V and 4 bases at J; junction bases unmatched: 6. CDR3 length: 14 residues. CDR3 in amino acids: CASSFQGGSYEQYF. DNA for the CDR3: TGTGCCAGCAGCTTTCAAGGGGGCTCTTACGAGCAGTACTTC.

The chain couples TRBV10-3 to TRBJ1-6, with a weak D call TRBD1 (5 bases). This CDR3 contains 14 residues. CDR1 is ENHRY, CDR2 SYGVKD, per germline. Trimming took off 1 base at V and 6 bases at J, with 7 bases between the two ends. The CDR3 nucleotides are TGTGCCATCAGTGAGTGGCAGGGTAATTCACCCCTCCACTTT. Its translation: CAISEWQGNSPLHF.

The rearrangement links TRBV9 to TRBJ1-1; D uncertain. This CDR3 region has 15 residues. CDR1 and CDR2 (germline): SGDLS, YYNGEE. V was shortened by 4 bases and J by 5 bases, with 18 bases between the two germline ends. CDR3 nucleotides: TGTGCCAGCAGCCCCGCCGGCGTGGGGAAAACTGAAGCTTTCTTT. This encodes CASSPAGVGKTEAFF.

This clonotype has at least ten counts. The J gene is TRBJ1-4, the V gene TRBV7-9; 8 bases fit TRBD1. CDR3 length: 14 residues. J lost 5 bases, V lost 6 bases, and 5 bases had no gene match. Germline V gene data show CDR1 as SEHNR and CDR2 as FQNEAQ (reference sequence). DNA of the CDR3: TGTGCCAGCAGTCTAGGACAGGGCAATGAAAAACTGTTTTTT. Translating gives CASSLGQGNEKLFF.

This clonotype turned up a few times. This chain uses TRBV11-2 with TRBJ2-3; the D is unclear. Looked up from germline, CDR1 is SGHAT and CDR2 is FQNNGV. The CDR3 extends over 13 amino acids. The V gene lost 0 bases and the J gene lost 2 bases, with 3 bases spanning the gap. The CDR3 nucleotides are TGTGCCAGCAGCTTAGAGCACACAGATACGCAGTATTTT. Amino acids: CASSLEHTDTQYF.

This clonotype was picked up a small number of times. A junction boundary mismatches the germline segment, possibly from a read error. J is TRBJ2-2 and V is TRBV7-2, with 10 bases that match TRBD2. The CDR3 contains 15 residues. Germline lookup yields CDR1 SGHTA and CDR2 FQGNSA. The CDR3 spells CASSVAGGRAGELFF. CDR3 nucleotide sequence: TGTGCCAGCAGCGTAGCGGGGGGTCGCGCCGGGGAGCTGTTTTTT.